Each of the 29 T cell receptor beta chains below was sequenced from the same sample in a study of shared clonotypes between healthy human individuals. Assay used: immunoSEQ multiplex PCR; TCRdb lists only in-frame clones, some missing. Among around 980,000 clones listed, 78% were seen once. What was sequenced was memory CD4+ T cells from PBMCs. Subset denoted: CD45RA-negative fraction. These receptors came from a man between 18 and 29 years old in good health. Some clones in this sample may be carry-over from other donors' samples.

This clone has only a few counts. The chain is built from TRBV27 and TRBJ2-1; TRBD1 agrees at 7 bases. The germline gives CDR1 MNHEY, CDR2 SMNVEV (reference sequence). Trimming removed 0 bases from V and 1 base from J; junction bases left unmatched: 3. The length of the CDR3 is 16 residues. CDR3 bases: TGTGCCAGCAGTTTATCCCACAGGGGATCCTACAATGAGCAGTTCTTC. Amino acid sequence: CASSLSHRGSYNEQFF.

This clone was detected only a few times. Other DNA sequences within the sample encode an identical CDR3. J is TRBJ1-2 and V is TRBV18; TRBD1 might be the D (6 bases). Germline loops: CDR1 KGHSH, CDR2 LQKENI. Trimming cost V 6 bases and J 0 bases, with 14 bases left between them. This CDR3 has 15 amino acids. The CDR3 region is CASSPGTPSNYGYTF. As DNA, the CDR3 is TGTGCCAGCTCCCCCGGGACACCGTCTAACTATGGCTACACCTTC.

V is TRBV11-2 and J is TRBJ2-3; D possibly corresponds to TRBD1 (6 bases). CDR1 is SGHAT and CDR2 is FQNNGV in the germline V gene. V lost 4 bases, J lost 3 bases, and 20 bases lay in between. The CDR3 runs 17 residues. This CDR3 is CASSSPGVTRNTDTQYF. CDR3 DNA sequence: TGTGCCAGCAGCTCACCAGGGGTGACACGCAATACAGATACGCAGTATTTT.

The chain recombines TRBV7-2 with TRBJ2-1, with 8 bases aligning to TRBD1. The V and J ends lost 5 bases and 12 bases, in that order; junction bases with no gene match: 6. The germline CDR1 and CDR2 sequences are SGHTA and FQGNSA. The CDR3 sequence is 12 residues long. The CDR3 coding sequence is TGTGCCAGCAGCCTCCAGGGGGCCGGGCAGTTCTTC. It is translated as CASSLQGAGQFF.

The rearrangement uses TRBV2 and TRBJ2-3, with TRBD2 matching over 8 bases. Germline assignment: CDR1 SNHLY and CDR2 FYNNEI. V shed 10 bases and J 5 bases; nucleotides not matched to a gene: 14. The CDR3 length is 15 residues. This CDR3 reads CANSLASGRGDTQYF. CDR3 sequence (DNA): TGTGCCAACTCCCTTGCCAGCGGGAGAGGAGATACGCAGTATTTT.

J is TRBJ2-3 and V is TRBV18, with 9 bases that match TRBD2. With 4 bases clipped from V and 5 bases from J, the junction kept 1 base outside the gene matches. From germline, CDR1 is KGHSH and CDR2 LQKENI. The length of the CDR3 is 13 residues. CDR3 DNA: TGTGCCAGCTCACAGCGGGAGGAAGATACGCAGTATTTT. This codes for CASSQREEDTQYF.

This clone turned up a few times. Other DNA sequences in this specimen translate into the identical CDR3. The V call is TRBV9, the J call TRBJ2-1; D could derive from TRBD1 or TRBD2 (5 bases each). The CDR3 extends over 14 amino acids. CDR1 is SGDLS, CDR2 YYNGEE, per germline. V lost 0 bases and J 7 bases, leaving 11 bases between the germline ends. The CDR3 protein is CASSVAGRGNEQFF. CDR3 DNA: TGTGCCAGCAGCGTAGCGGGAAGGGGTAATGAGCAGTTCTTC.

This clone was counted many times. The rearrangement joins TRBV11-2 to TRBJ2-7; maybe TRBD2 (6 bases). Germline V gene lookup returns CDR1 SGHAT and CDR2 FQNNGV. The CDR3 is 14 residues long. V lost 5 bases, J lost 3 bases, and 14 bases lay in between. CDR3 amino acids: CASSHPGLIYEQYF. CDR3 nucleotide sequence: TGTGCCAGCAGCCATCCGGGACTTATCTACGAGCAGTACTTC.

J is TRBJ2-5 and V is TRBV6-6, with 9 bases fitting TRBD2. V gave up 5 bases and J gave up 4 bases; unmatched junction bases: 8. CDR3 length: 15 residues. Germline V gives CDR1 MNHNY, CDR2 SVGAGI (reference sequence). CDR3 region: CASSPTSGGRETQYF. In DNA form, the CDR3 reads TGTGCCAGCAGTCCGACTAGCGGCGGCAGAGAGACCCAGTACTTC.

The rearrangement joins TRBV27 to TRBJ1-2; no clear D gene. Germline V lookup: CDR1 MNHEY, CDR2 SMNVEV (reference sequence). The V gene lost 8 bases and the J gene lost 4 bases, with 14 bases spanning the gap. There are 13 residues in the CDR3. The CDR3 spells CASGPRAVYGYTF. CDR3 DNA sequence: TGTGCCAGCGGTCCCCGGGCAGTCTATGGCTACACCTTC.

As concerns this clone: This specimen includes other DNA sequences encoding the same CDR3. The chain has TRBV18 and TRBJ1-2; the D is unclear. Germline V gene data show CDR1 as KGHSH and CDR2 as LQKENI. V gave up 3 bases and J gave up 4 bases, with 12 bases separating them. This CDR3 is built from 14 residues. Written as DNA, the CDR3 is TGTGCCAGCTCACCCCCGGACGGGAGCTATGGCTACACCTTC. Translation gives CASSPPDGSYGYTF. Full variable domain (outside the CDR3, taken from reference TRBV18 and TRBJ1-2): NAGVMQNPRHLVRRRGQEARLRCSPMKGHSHVYWYRQLPEEGLKFMVYLQKENIIDESGMPKERFSAEFPKEGPSILRIQQVVRGDSAAYFCASSPPDGSYGYTFGSGTRLTVV.

J is TRBJ1-2 and V is TRBV18, with D unresolved. Germline V CDR1 and CDR2: KGHSH, LQKENI. The CDR3 is 14 amino acids. The germline V and J ends were trimmed by 2 bases and 4 bases, with 11 bases remaining between them. Here the CDR3 reads CASSPSPRIYGYTF. The CDR3 nucleotides read TGTGCCAGCTCACCAAGTCCCAGAATCTATGGCTACACCTTC. Using reference TRBV18 and TRBJ1-2 for the parts outside the CDR3, the full variable domain is NAGVMQNPRHLVRRRGQEARLRCSPMKGHSHVYWYRQLPEEGLKFMVYLQKENIIDESGMPKERFSAEFPKEGPSILRIQQVVRGDSAAYFCASSPSPRIYGYTFGSGTRLTVV.

This sequence joins TRBV4-2 and TRBJ2-4; a weak D match, TRBD1 (5 bases). CDR3 length: 16 amino acids. Germline V gives CDR1 LGHNA, CDR2 YNFKEQ. Trimming stripped 0 bases from V and 0 bases from J, with 9 bases between. CDR3 nucleotides: TGTGCCAGCAGCCAAGAAGGGGCTATAGCCAAAAACATTCAGTACTTC. Translated: CASSQEGAIAKNIQYF.

V usage is TRBV10-1 and J usage is TRBJ2-7, with D perhaps matching TRBD2 (6 bases). The CDR3 has 12 amino acids. V shed 6 bases and J shed 3 bases, with 9 bases lying between them. Per germline, CDR1 WNHNN and CDR2 SYGVQD (reference sequence). CDR3 sequence reads: CASSATSYEQYF. The CDR3 DNA is TGCGCCAGCAGCGCGACTAGCTACGAGCAGTACTTC.

This clone was observed at least ten times. This chain connects TRBV6-5 to TRBJ1-1; no reliable D call. The CDR3 totals 14 residues. Germline CDR1 and CDR2: MNHEY and SVGAGI. V was shortened by 10 bases and J by 0 bases, with 15 bases between the two germline ends. The CDR3 protein is CATTGGGLNTEAFF. The CDR3 coding sequence is TGTGCCACCACGGGAGGAGGTTTGAACACTGAAGCTTTCTTT.

This chain connects TRBV12-2 to TRBJ2-5; TRBD2 is the table's D call, not checked against the DNA. TRBV12-2 is noted as a pseudogene. The length of the CDR3 is 19 residues. CDR3 loop: CASRPPFFWTSGRLETQYF. DNA for the CDR3: TGTGCAAGTCGCCCCCCATTTTTTTGGACTAGCGGGAGGCTAGAGACCCAGTACTTC.

Note on this clone: The sample has other DNA sequences that encode this CDR3 too. The chain recombines TRBV5-8 with TRBJ2-7, with unresolved D. CDR1 SGHTS and CDR2 YDEGEE come from the germline V gene. The CDR3 consists of 14 residues. Trimming shortened V by 0 bases and J by 0 bases, and 7 bases separated the two germline ends. The CDR3 reads CASSLGPGSYEQYF. The CDR3 nucleotides read TGTGCCAGCAGCTTGGGTCCTGGCTCCTACGAGCAGTACTTC.

This clone was detected only a few times. Other DNA variants within this sample encode the same CDR3. The genes are TRBV7-2 and TRBJ2-2; D uncertain. The CDR3 totals 12 residues. V was clipped by 2 bases and J by 14 bases, with 12 bases between them. Germline V gene lookup returns CDR1 SGHTA and CDR2 FQGNSA. This CDR3 reads CASSLNTVVLFF. In nucleotides, the CDR3 is TGTGCCAGCAGCTTAAATACCGTGGTACTGTTTTTT.

V usage is TRBV11-2 and J usage is TRBJ1-5; no definite D call. The length of the CDR3 is 13 residues. In germline, CDR1 is SGHAT, CDR2 FQNNGV. V was trimmed by 0 bases and J by 5 bases, leaving 5 bases between them. DNA of the CDR3: TGTGCCAGCAGCTTAGATGTAGATCAGCCCCAGCATTTT. Translating it yields CASSLDVDQPQHF. The full variable domain, completed using reference TRBV11-2 and TRBJ1-5, is EAGVAQSPRYKIIEKRQSVAFWCNPISGHATLYWYQQILGQGPKLLIQFQNNGVVDDSQLPKDRFSAERLKGVDSTLKIQPAKLEDSAVYLCASSLDVDQPQHFGDGTRLSIL.

The CDR3 DNA reads as TGCGCCAGCAGCTTGGACAGGGGATACTATGGCTACACCTTC. Its translation: CASSLDRGYYGYTF. The V and J genes are TRBV5-1 and TRBJ1-2; 7 positions agree with TRBD1. The ends lost 0 bases at V and 3 bases at J; junction bases unmatched: 2. Germline V gene data show CDR1 as SGHRS and CDR2 as YFSETQ. The CDR3 runs to 14 residues.

This clone was observed a handful of times. The sample holds other DNA sequences that translate to the same CDR3. The rearrangement uses TRBV7-3 and TRBJ1-1; D gene ambiguous. The CDR3 extends over 13 amino acids. Germline CDR1 and CDR2: SGHTA and FQGTGA. Deletions cut 3 bases from V and 2 bases from J, with 7 bases between. The CDR3 nucleotides read TGTGCCAGCAGCTTGAGTGGCAACACTGAAGCTTTCTTT. The encoded protein is CASSLSGNTEAFF.

The chain joins TRBV6-5 to TRBJ1-2, with D possibly matching TRBD1 (5 bases). Germline CDR1 reads MNHEY; CDR2 reads SVGAGI. V was pared by 6 bases and J by 5 bases, with 16 bases between. This CDR3 has 14 amino acids. The CDR3 nucleotides read TGTGCCAGCAGATCTGGGGGGGTGGGGTATGGCTACACCTTC. Translation: CASRSGGVGYGYTF.

Points on this clone: The junction differs from germline at one of its ends, possibly a read error. This chain connects TRBV29-1 to TRBJ2-1, with 9 bases fitting TRBD1. The CDR3 is made up of 12 amino acids. The germline CDR1 and CDR2 sequences are SQVTM and ANQGSEA. DNA for the CDR3: TGCAGCGGTGAACAGGGGGCTGATGAGCAGTTCTTC. This gives the protein CSGEQGADEQFF.

On this clone itself: This likely stems from a read error, as it lies one base from a far larger clone. The chain combines TRBV10-3 with TRBJ2-2; no definite D call. Per germline, CDR1 ENHRY and CDR2 SYGVKD. CDR3 size: 13 residues. Trimming left V 8 bases short and J 4 bases short, with 11 bases between. Here the CDR3 reads CAISGVATGELFF. CDR3 coding DNA: TGTGCCATCTCTGGGGTGGCCACCGGGGAGCTGTTTTTT.

This rearrangement joins TRBV7-3 to TRBJ2-1, with D perhaps given as TRBD1 or TRBD2 (5 bases each). Germline V gene sequence: CDR1 SGHTA, CDR2 FQGTGA. Trimming removed 5 bases from V and 4 bases from J, with 12 bases in between. CDR3 length: 14 amino acids. CDR3 nucleotides: TGTGCCAGCAGCGAGGGACCCAGGTACAATGAGCAGTTCTTC. This gives the protein CASSEGPRYNEQFF.

As concerns this clone: One end of the junction is discordant with germline, which a read error may explain. The V call is TRBV20-1, the J call TRBJ2-7; no firm D call. The CDR3 spans 9 residues. CDR1 is DFQATT, CDR2 SNEGSKA, per germline (reference sequence). CDR3 protein: CSARPSMDF. The CDR3 nucleotides are TGCAGTGCCAGGCCTAGTATGGACTTC.

The V and J genes are TRBV11-3 and TRBJ2-1, with TRBD2 as a possible D gene (6 bases). CDR3 length equals 15 residues. Germline values: CDR1 SGHNT, CDR2 YENEEA. V was shortened by 0 bases and J by 3 bases, with 9 bases between the two germline ends. This CDR3 reads CASSLEGLRYNEQFF. The CDR3 region has the DNA TGTGCCAGCAGCTTAGAGGGACTCCGCTACAATGAGCAGTTCTTC.

At least ten counts were recorded for this clone. The same CDR3 arises from other DNA sequences in this sample as well. The rearrangement joins TRBV2 to TRBJ1-5; D ambiguous. Germline CDR1 reads SNHLY; CDR2 reads FYNNEI. Trimming left V 2 bases short and J 4 bases short, with 9 bases between. This CDR3 is built from 14 residues. This CDR3 is CASSERAENQPQHF. Here the CDR3 DNA reads TGTGCCAGCAGTGAAAGGGCAGAGAATCAGCCCCAGCATTTT.

This clone has only one observation. V is TRBV7-2 and J is TRBJ2-7; 8 nucleotides agree with TRBD2. V lost 1 base, J lost 2 bases, and 4 bases stayed unmatched. Germline values: CDR1 SGHTA, CDR2 FQGNSA. This CDR3 region has 15 residues. The CDR3 sequence: CASSLGGGRTYEQYF. For the CDR3, the DNA is TGTGCCAGCAGCTTAGGGGGCGGGAGGACCTACGAGCAGTACTTC.